The clone carrying this T cell receptor (beta chain) was found many times. This record belongs to a study of T cells in Graves' hyperthyroidism and ophthalmopathy. The source material, RNA transcripts, was used to amplify TCR beta CDR3 regions. A set of HTBI primers served as the primers for a first-round RT-PCR of the TCR CDR3. TCRdb ran MiXCR on the multiplex PCR reads and lists one entry per CDR3 protein. The table includes hundreds of thousands of distinct CDR3 sequences, about 14% detected once. Disease duration was under 3 months in the ophthalmopathy patients, who also had a Clinical Activity Score of at least 3 and a NOSPECS grade of at least 4. The diagnoses drew upon clinical symptoms, serum thyroxine and TRAb, thyroid ultrasound and orbital computed tomography. The germline V and J ends were trimmed by 0 bases and 8 bases, with 13 bases remaining between them. CDR3 length: 14 amino acids. From germline, CDR1 is MNHEY and CDR2 SMNVEV (reference sequence).

This TCR was recovered from a woman between 45 and 65 years old with Graves' ophthalmopathy. The chain joins TRBV27 to TRBJ1-1; D gene unclear. What was sequenced was blood. As DNA, the CDR3 is TGTGCCAGCAGTTTATCGATGGGAACCAAGGAAGCTTTCTTT. Its protein is CASSLSMGTKEAFF.